The present T cell receptor (beta chain) was sequenced within a study of blood T cells in healthy people across ages. The second PCR ran about 6 to 11 cycles with a sample-barcoded 5' primer and J-beta primers. Researchers report that each sample yielded at least 2.5 million CDR3-containing paired-end reads. MiXCR was run by TCRdb on the 5' RACE reads, yielding one entry per CDR3 protein. The data contain around 940,000 distinct CDR3 sequences, approximately 50% of them seen just once; the ten biggest clones take up over 20%. In each sample, at least 6.5 million PBMCs were isolated. The study, taken as a whole, reports: Across samples, TCR beta diversity tracked strongly with naive T cell percentage. There were more naive CD4+ cells and higher diversity in long-lived donors than in aged donors.

The CDR3 loop spans 13 amino acids. CDR1 is SGHTA and CDR2 is FQGNSA in the germline V gene. Of note for this clonotype: Its specificity is not known. One end of the junction varies from germline; a read error may be responsible.

The TCR sequence derives from a woman aged 55-70 years in good health. This chain joins TRBV7-2 and TRBJ1-1; 9 bases fit TRBD1. The sequenced material came from blood. Here the CDR3 reads CAGSAGTGLEAFF. CDR3 in DNA: TGTGCCGGCAGCGCAGGGACAGGGCTTGAAGCTTTCTTT. The variable domain in full, with the rest retrieved from reference TRBV7-2 and TRBJ1-1, is GAGVSQSPSNKVTEKGKDVELRCDPISGHTALYWYRQSLGQGLEFLIYFQGNSAPDKSGLPSDRFSAERTGGSVSTLTIQRTQQEDSAVYLCAGSAGTGLEAFFGQGTRLTVV.